This entry features one TCR beta chain sequence. Antigen specificity is unknown. There were TCR beta CDR3 regions amplified from RNA transcripts. The primer set for the first-round RT-PCR of the TCR CDR3 was HTBI. TCRdb ran MiXCR on the multiplex PCR reads and lists one entry per CDR3 protein. The sample has roughly 500,000 distinct CDR3 sequences; 40% to 55% are singletons. The sample belongs to a study of T cells in Graves' hyperthyroidism and ophthalmopathy. Whole-study results and caveats: A 13 V-J signature model discriminated ophthalmopathy versus stable hyperthyroidism. In blood, most of the thyroid clonotypes expanded above 0.001 were also present.

Lactation, pregnancy, other autoimmune disease or uncontrolled infection led to exclusion of patients. The CDR3 totals 14 residues. Trimming cost V 6 bases and J 2 bases; bases outside gene matches: 5. Germline CDR1 ENHRY, CDR2 SYGVKD. The source material was peripheral blood or thyroid tissue (not recorded which). The receptor's source is an adult woman with Graves' disease, either hyperthyroidism or ophthalmopathy (not recorded which). The chain has TRBV10-3 and TRBJ2-5; TRBD1 agrees at 8 bases. The CDR3 DNA is TGTGCCATCAGGGAAACAGGGGGACAAGAGACCCAGTACTTC. This gives the protein CAIRETGGQETQYF.